This passage covers 7 T cell receptor beta chains from one sample sequenced in a study of T cells expressing NK-cell markers (dated by TCRdb to about 2020). The receptor library was made with 5' RACE. The run used an Illumina HiSeq 2000. After TCRdb reprocessed the reads, each CDR3 protein sequence was kept as one row, without DNA. This specimen's table enumerates a few hundred thousand distinct CDR3 sequences. The ten largest clones represent under 0.5% of the sample. The sequenced sample was blood T cells: a sorted CD56 or NKG2C T cell subset, CD4+ or CD8+ T cells, or bulk PBMC T cells (not recorded which). All receptors come from a man younger than 35 in good health. Donor details come from another sample of the same person, matched by shared clones.

V and J are TRBV20-1 and TRBJ1-1; the D call from TCRdb, TRBD1, cannot be confirmed without DNA. The length of the CDR3 is 14 residues. CDR1 is DFQATT and CDR2 is SNEGSKA in the germline V gene (reference sequence). Here the CDR3 reads CSARVSTGFTEAFF.

The chain has TRBV4-3 and TRBJ1-2; TCRdb's D call, TRBD1, is unchecked because there is no DNA. The germline V gene has CDR1 LGHNA and CDR2 YSLEER. The CDR3 length is 17 residues. CDR3 sequence: CASSQDSLTQGIYGYTF.

The rearrangement links TRBV30 to TRBJ2-5; checking the TCRdb D call of TRBD2 is not possible without DNA. In germline, CDR1 is GTSNPN, CDR2 SVGIG (reference sequence). The CDR3 is made up of 12 amino acids. CDR3 protein: CACGTSWETQYF.

The chain recombines TRBV3-1 with TRBJ1-1. CDR3 size: 14 residues. Germline V CDR1 and CDR2: LGHDT, YNNKEL (reference sequence). The CDR3 reads CASSYGVPNTEAFF.

The CDR3 sequence is CASSNPTGRNGELFF. This rearrangement joins TRBV6-5 to TRBJ2-2. CDR1 and CDR2 (germline): MNHEY, SVGAGI. There are 15 residues in the CDR3.

The V call is TRBV5-1, the J call TRBJ1-1; as DNA is missing, the TRBD1 call by TCRdb cannot be tested. The length of the CDR3 is 15 residues. Germline CDR1 reads SGHRS; CDR2 reads YFSETQ. The CDR3 sequence: CASSFSTGLNTEAFF.

The chain is built from TRBV29-1 and TRBJ2-3; no DNA is available, so the TRBD1 call from TCRdb remains unchecked. Germline V gene data show CDR1 as SQVTM and CDR2 as ANQGSEA. This CDR3 is 13 amino acids long. The chain's CDR3 is CSVCPGSTDTQYF.